This T cell receptor beta chain was sequenced in a study of beta chain features in type 1 diabetes. Expressed TCRB transcripts were sequenced after all isolated RNA was converted to cDNA. Generated by immunoSEQ multiplex PCR, the TCRdb table keeps only in-frame clones and is missing some. Of about 900,000 clones listed, roughly 16% are singletons. This clone was counted only a few times. V dropped 1 base and J dropped 2; count of bases not matched to a gene: 7. The CDR3 is 16 amino acids. Germline loops: CDR1 LGHNA, CDR2 YSLEER. Sequenced sample: naive CD4+ T cells from blood. The clonotype originates from a woman aged 18-35 years in good health. V gene TRBV4-3 combines with J gene TRBJ1-2, with 7 bases fitting TRBD1. In DNA, the CDR3 is TGCGCCAGCAGCCAAGCCCGGACAGGTGTAAACTATGGCTACACCTTC. Its protein product is CASSQARTGVNYGYTF.